The clone carrying this TCR beta chain is a singleton in its sample. The antigen is undetermined. This entry comes from a study of cytomegalovirus exposure and HLA in healthy donors. Study-wide points: Cytomegalovirus-associated TCR beta chains were listed, numbering around 150.

The PCR employed 60 Vbeta primers together with 13 Jbeta primers. Libraries were prepared by immunoSEQ multiplex PCR; TCRdb keeps only in-frame clonotypes and omits some of them. The table has over 150,000 clones, over 65% seen once. The sequence was obtained from a boy under 10 years old in good health and CMV-seronegative. Sequenced sample: PBMCs.

CDR3 DNA: TGTGCCAGCAGCCGTTCGGGGGTAGGCTATGGCTACACCTTC. Its protein is CASSRSGVGYGYTF. The chain carries TRBV6-5 and TRBJ1-2, with D perhaps matching TRBD1 (5 bases). The CDR3 contains 14 residues. The germline V and J ends were trimmed by 6 bases and 4 bases, with 15 bases remaining between them. CDR1 is MNHEY and CDR2 is SVGAGI in the germline V gene.